Listed below are T cell receptor beta chains from one sample, sequenced in a study of T cells after posttransplantation cyclophosphamide. Here immunoSEQ multiplex PCR was the method, and the copy in TCRdb shows in-frame clones only, minus some. This set yields about 12,000 clones and no singletons; the top ten hold 7.3%. The specimen sequenced was PBMCs. Receptor source: a woman aged 40 to 50 in good health, CMV-negative, and a related stem cell transplant donor. Both conserved end residues are part of each CDR3. Fields, in order: J gene, clone size, V gene, D gene, CDR3 DNA, CDR3 protein. A D gene is named only where the DNA matches it firmly. Some rows mark clone size as missing; the rest say once, few, many or name a class of expanded clone.

j_call: TRBJ2-1
clone_size: many
v_call: TRBV12-3/TRBV12-4
d_call: TRBD2
cdr3_nt: TGTGCCAGCAGTGAAGCCGGGACTAGCGGATACAATGAGCAGTTCTTC
cdr3_aa: CASSEAGTSGYNEQFF

j_call: TRBJ2-4
clone_size: -
v_call: TRBV4-1
d_call: TRBD1
cdr3_nt: TGCGCCAGCAGCTACCGGGACAGAGAAATTGGCCCCAAAAACATTCAGTACTTC
cdr3_aa: CASSYRDREIGPKNIQYF

j_call: TRBJ2-3
clone_size: many
v_call: TRBV9
d_call: -
cdr3_nt: TGTGCCAGCAGCGTAATGGGGGGAACTAGCACAGATACGCAGTATTTT
cdr3_aa: CASSVMGGTSTDTQYF

j_call: TRBJ2-5
clone_size: few
v_call: TRBV5-6
d_call: -
cdr3_nt: TGTGCCAGCAGCTTGCGACAGGTTCAGTCCCAAGAGACCCAGTACTTC
cdr3_aa: CASSLRQVQSQETQYF

j_call: TRBJ2-7
clone_size: many
v_call: TRBV7-8
d_call: -
cdr3_nt: TGTGCCAGCAGCTACACAAGAGACAGGCCGAGCTCCTACGAGCAGTACTTC
cdr3_aa: CASSYTRDRPSSYEQYF

j_call: TRBJ2-7
clone_size: many
v_call: TRBV19
d_call: TRBD1
cdr3_nt: TGTGCCAGTAGTACACCCGGGACAGGGTACGAGCAGTACTTC
cdr3_aa: CASSTPGTGYEQYF

j_call: TRBJ2-7
clone_size: many
v_call: TRBV7-2
d_call: TRBD2
cdr3_nt: TGTGCCAGCAGCTTAATACTAGCGGGAGTCGAGCAGTACTTC
cdr3_aa: CASSLILAGVEQYF

j_call: TRBJ2-1
clone_size: many
v_call: TRBV11-1
d_call: TRBD2
cdr3_nt: TGTGCCAGCAGCACCGGGACTAGCGGCTTACAGTTCTTC
cdr3_aa: CASSTGTSGLQFF

j_call: TRBJ1-1
clone_size: many
v_call: TRBV7-9
d_call: -
cdr3_nt: TGTGCCAGCAGCCGAGGGGGGGAGAGGACTGAAGCTTTCTTT
cdr3_aa: CASSRGGERTEAFF

j_call: TRBJ2-2
clone_size: many
v_call: TRBV19
d_call: -
cdr3_nt: TGTGCCAGTAGTCCAGGGTGGAATCAGTACGGGGAGCTGTTTTTT
cdr3_aa: CASSPGWNQYGELFF

j_call: TRBJ2-4
clone_size: many
v_call: TRBV5-6
d_call: -
cdr3_nt: TGTGCCAGCAGCCGACAGGGGAGGGACATTCAGTACTTC
cdr3_aa: CASSRQGRDIQYF

j_call: TRBJ2-5
clone_size: -
v_call: TRBV11-1
d_call: -
cdr3_nt: TGTGCCAGCAGCGCAGGGTGGGCTGGCCAGTACTTC
cdr3_aa: CASSAGWAGQYF

j_call: TRBJ2-1
clone_size: many
v_call: TRBV5-6
d_call: -
cdr3_nt: TGTGCCAGCAGCCGAGCGGAGGACGGTGAAAATGAGCAGTTCTTC
cdr3_aa: CASSRAEDGENEQFF

j_call: TRBJ1-1
clone_size: many
v_call: TRBV6-2/TRBV6-3
d_call: TRBD1
cdr3_nt: TGTGCCAGCAGTTACTCGAACCGGGCACAGGGGCCCATGAACACTGAAGCTTTCTTT
cdr3_aa: CASSYSNRAQGPMNTEAFF

j_call: TRBJ2-7
clone_size: many
v_call: TRBV27
d_call: TRBD2
cdr3_nt: TGTGCCAGCCGTCCGCGGGAGGGCCATACTGCCTACGAGCAGTACTTC
cdr3_aa: CASRPREGHTAYEQYF

j_call: TRBJ2-7
clone_size: many
v_call: TRBV28
d_call: -
cdr3_nt: TGTGCCAGCAGTCAATTCGGGGGAGGCTCCTACGAGCAGTACTTC
cdr3_aa: CASSQFGGGSYEQYF

j_call: TRBJ2-3
clone_size: hyperexpanded
v_call: TRBV4-1
d_call: TRBD2
cdr3_nt: TGCGCCAGCAGCCATTTTGGACTAGCGGTAGATACGCAGTATTTT
cdr3_aa: CASSHFGLAVDTQYF

j_call: TRBJ2-5
clone_size: many
v_call: TRBV6-4
d_call: TRBD2
cdr3_nt: TGTGCCAGCAGTCGGACTAGCGGGACCCAAGAGACCCAGTACTTC
cdr3_aa: CASSRTSGTQETQYF

j_call: TRBJ2-7
clone_size: many
v_call: TRBV7-6
d_call: TRBD2
cdr3_nt: TGTGCCAGCAGCCCCGTCGTTGGCGGGAGGTTCGAGCAGTACTTC
cdr3_aa: CASSPVVGGRFEQYF

j_call: TRBJ1-2
clone_size: many
v_call: TRBV19
d_call: TRBD1
cdr3_nt: TGTGCCAGTAGGTCCGGGCAAACAGGGGTCTATGGCTACACCTTC
cdr3_aa: CASRSGQTGVYGYTF

j_call: TRBJ2-6
clone_size: -
v_call: TRBV28
d_call: TRBD1
cdr3_nt: TGTGCCAGCAGAAAGGGACAGGGGAGACTCTCTGGGGCCAACGTCCTGACTTTC
cdr3_aa: CASRKGQGRLSGANVLTF

j_call: TRBJ2-7
clone_size: many
v_call: TRBV6-5
d_call: -
cdr3_nt: TGTGCCAGCAGTTACTCGGCCAGGCCCTACGAGCAGTACTTC
cdr3_aa: CASSYSARPYEQYF

j_call: TRBJ2-5
clone_size: -
v_call: TRBV6-1
d_call: TRBD2
cdr3_nt: TGTGCCAGCAGTGATCTAGCGGGGACTCAAGAGACCCAGTACTTC
cdr3_aa: CASSDLAGTQETQYF

j_call: TRBJ1-1
clone_size: many
v_call: TRBV12-3/TRBV12-4
d_call: -
cdr3_nt: TGTGCCAGCAGTCCGGGACATGCGAACCCTGAAGCTTTCTTT
cdr3_aa: CASSPGHANPEAFF